The following is a T cell receptor (beta chain) sequence with its context. The Seattle site enrolled patients during active infection and followed them longitudinally. The assay was immunoSEQ multiplex PCR, and TCRdb's table has in-frame clones only and misses some. The repertoire includes about 170,000 clones, 84% of them detected once, and about 2.7% sits in the top ten. This sample is part of a study of blood T cell repertoires in COVID-19. Study-level information: The analysed material was cDNA or gDNA that came from T cells, B-cell-depleted T cells, or PBMCs.

Sequencing input: peripheral blood. This clonotype was obtained from a woman over 75 with COVID-19, enrolled during active disease.

The CDR3 DNA sequence: TGTGCCAGCAGCTCGACACCCGCCTACGAGCAGTACTTC. Translating gives CASSSTPAYEQYF. V and J are TRBV7-3 and TRBJ2-7; no firm D call. CDR1 and CDR2 (germline): SGHTA, FQGTGA. Trimming removed 4 bases from V and 2 bases from J, with 9 bases in between. The CDR3 sequence is 13 residues long. The variable domain in full, completed from reference TRBV7-3 and TRBJ2-7, reads GAGVSQTPSNKVTEKGKYVELRCDPISGHTALYWYRQSLGQGPEFLIYFQGTGAADDSGLPNDRFFAVRPEGSVSTLKIQRTERGDSAVYLCASSSTPAYEQYFGPGTRLTVT.